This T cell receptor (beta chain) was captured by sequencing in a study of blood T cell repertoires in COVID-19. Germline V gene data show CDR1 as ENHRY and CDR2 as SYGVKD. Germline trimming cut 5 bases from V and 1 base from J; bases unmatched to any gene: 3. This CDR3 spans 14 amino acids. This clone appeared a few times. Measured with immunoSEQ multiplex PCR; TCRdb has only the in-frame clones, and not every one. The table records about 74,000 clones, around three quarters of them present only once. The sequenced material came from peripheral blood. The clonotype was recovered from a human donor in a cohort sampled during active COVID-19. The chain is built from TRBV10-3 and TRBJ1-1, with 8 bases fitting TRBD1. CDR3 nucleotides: TGTGCCATCAGTTTGGACAGGGCGAACACTGAAGCTTTCTTT. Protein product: CAISLDRANTEAFF.